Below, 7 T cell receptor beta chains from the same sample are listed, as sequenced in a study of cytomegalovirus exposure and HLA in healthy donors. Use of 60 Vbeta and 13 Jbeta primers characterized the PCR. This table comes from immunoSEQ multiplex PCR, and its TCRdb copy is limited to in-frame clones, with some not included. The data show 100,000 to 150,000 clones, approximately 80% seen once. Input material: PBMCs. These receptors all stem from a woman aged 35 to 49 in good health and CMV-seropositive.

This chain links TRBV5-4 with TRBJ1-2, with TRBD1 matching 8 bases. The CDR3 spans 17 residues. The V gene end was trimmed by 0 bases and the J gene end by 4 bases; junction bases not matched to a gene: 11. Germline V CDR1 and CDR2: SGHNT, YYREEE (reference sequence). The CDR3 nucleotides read TGTGCCAGCAGCTTGGGTGTGGGACAGGTGACGAGCTATGGCTACACCTTC. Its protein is CASSLGVGQVTSYGYTF.

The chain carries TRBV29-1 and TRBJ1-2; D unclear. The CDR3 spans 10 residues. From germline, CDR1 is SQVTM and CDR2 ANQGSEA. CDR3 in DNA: TGCAGTGACGACATTCGCGGCTACACCTTC. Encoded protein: CSDDIRGYTF.

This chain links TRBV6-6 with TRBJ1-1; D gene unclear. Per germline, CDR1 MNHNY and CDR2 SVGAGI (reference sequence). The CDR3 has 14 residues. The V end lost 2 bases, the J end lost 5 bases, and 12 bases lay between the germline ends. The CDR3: CASSYQRAGTEAFF. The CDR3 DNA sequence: TGTGCCAGCAGTTACCAGAGGGCGGGTACTGAAGCTTTCTTT.

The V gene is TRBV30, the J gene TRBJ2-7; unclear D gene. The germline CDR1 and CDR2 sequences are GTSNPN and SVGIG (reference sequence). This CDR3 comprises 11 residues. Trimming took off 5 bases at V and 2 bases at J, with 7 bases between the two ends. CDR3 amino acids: CAWAATYEQYF. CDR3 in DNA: TGTGCCTGGGCGGCTACCTACGAGCAGTACTTC.

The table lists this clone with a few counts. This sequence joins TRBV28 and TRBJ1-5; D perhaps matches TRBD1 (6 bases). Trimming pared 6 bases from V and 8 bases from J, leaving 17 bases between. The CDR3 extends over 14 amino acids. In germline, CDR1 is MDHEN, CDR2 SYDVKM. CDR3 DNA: TGTGCCAGCAGCATGGGGGGGCCTGCGGAGCCCCAGCATTTT. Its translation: CASSMGGPAEPQHF.

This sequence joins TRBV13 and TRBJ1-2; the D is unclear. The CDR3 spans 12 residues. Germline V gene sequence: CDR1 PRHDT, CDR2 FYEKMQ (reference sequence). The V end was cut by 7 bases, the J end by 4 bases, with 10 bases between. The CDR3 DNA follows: TGTGCCAGCAACCAAAGAGTCTATGGCTACACCTTC. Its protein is CASNQRVYGYTF.

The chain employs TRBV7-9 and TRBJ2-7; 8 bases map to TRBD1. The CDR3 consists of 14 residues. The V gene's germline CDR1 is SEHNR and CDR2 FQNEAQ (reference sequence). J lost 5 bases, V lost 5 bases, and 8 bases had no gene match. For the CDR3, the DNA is TGTGCCAGCAGCCAGGGGGCGATATCCCACGAGCAGTACTTC. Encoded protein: CASSQGAISHEQYF. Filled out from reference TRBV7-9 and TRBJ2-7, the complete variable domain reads DTGVSQNPRHKITKRGQNVTFRCDPISEHNRLYWYRQTLGQGPEFLTYFQNEAQLEKSRLLSDRFSAERPKGSFSTLEIQRTEQGDSAMYLCASSQGAISHEQYFGPGTRLTVT.